Here is one TCR beta chain with its context. The V and J ends lost 2 bases and 7 bases respectively, with 14 bases between them. This CDR3 spans 15 amino acids. Per the germline V gene, CDR1 is SNHLY and CDR2 is FYNNEI. This record belongs to a study of shared clonotypes between healthy human individuals. Overall study context: Plates per donor: three CD4 naive, three CD4 memory, two CD8 naive, one CD8 memory.

As originally analysed: There were no quality scores in the junction-only immunoSEQ sequences, so filtering differed. Produced via immunoSEQ multiplex PCR; TCRdb's table is partial and in-frame only. The DNA was the basis for D and trimming; V, J and clone size are from that table. Among some 660,000 clones listed, 73% were seen once. Within Nashville, Tennessee resided all donors, each a Caucasian adult. Source material: memory CD4+ T cells sorted from blood. Subset of the sample: CD45RA-negative fraction. The genes are TRBV2 and TRBJ1-4, with a weak D call TRBD1 (6 bases). The sequence derives from a woman aged 25 to 39 in good health. CDR3 bases: TGTGCCAGCAGTGAACAAGGGTTAGGGGGTGAAAAACTGTTTTTT. Encoded protein: CASSEQGLGGEKLFF.